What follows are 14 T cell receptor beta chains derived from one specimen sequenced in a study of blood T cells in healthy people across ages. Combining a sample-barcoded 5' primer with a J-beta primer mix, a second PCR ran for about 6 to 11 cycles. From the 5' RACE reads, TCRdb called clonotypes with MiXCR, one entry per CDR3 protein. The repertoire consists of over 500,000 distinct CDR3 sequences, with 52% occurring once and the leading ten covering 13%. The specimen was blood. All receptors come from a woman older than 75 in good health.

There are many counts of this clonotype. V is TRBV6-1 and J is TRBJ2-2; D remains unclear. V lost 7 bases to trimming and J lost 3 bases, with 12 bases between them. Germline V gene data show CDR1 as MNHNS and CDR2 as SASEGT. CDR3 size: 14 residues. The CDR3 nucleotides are TGTGCCAGCAATCGCAATCGCGACACCGGGGAGCTGTTTTTT. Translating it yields CASNRNRDTGELFF.

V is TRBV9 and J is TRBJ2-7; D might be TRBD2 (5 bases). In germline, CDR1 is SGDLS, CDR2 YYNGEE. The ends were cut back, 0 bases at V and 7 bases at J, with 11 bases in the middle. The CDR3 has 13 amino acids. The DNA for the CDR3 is TGTGCCAGCAGCGTAGTCTCGGGGAATGAGCAGTACTTC. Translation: CASSVVSGNEQYF.

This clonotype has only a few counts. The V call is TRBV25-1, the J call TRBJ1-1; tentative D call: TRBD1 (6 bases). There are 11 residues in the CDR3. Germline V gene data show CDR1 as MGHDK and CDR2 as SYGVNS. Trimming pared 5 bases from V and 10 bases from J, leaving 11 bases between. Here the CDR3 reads CASSFDRIAFF. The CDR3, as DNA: TGTGCCAGCAGTTTTGACAGGATAGCTTTCTTT.

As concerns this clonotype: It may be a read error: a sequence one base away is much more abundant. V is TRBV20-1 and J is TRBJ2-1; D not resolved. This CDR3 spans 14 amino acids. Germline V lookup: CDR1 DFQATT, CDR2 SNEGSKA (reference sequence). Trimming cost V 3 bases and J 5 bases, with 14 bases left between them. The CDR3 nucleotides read TGCAGTGCTAGGTACATGGTGGTCCACAATGAGCAGTTCTTC. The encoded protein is CSARYMVVHNEQFF.

The DNA of the CDR3 is TGTGCCAGCAGCTATCCGGGCTACCGTGAGCAGTACTTC. It yields the protein CASSYPGYREQYF. The chain recombines TRBV7-8 with TRBJ2-7; D ambiguous. V was clipped by 4 bases and J by 7 bases, with 14 bases between them. The germline V gene has CDR1 SGHVS and CDR2 FQNEAQ. The CDR3 consists of 13 residues.

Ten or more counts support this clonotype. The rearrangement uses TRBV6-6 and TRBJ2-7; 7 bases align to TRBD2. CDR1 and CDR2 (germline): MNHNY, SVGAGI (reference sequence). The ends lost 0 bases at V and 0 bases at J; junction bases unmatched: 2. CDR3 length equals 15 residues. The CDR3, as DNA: TGTGCCAGCAGTTACTCGGGAGGGGACTCCTACGAGCAGTACTTC. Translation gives CASSYSGGDSYEQYF.

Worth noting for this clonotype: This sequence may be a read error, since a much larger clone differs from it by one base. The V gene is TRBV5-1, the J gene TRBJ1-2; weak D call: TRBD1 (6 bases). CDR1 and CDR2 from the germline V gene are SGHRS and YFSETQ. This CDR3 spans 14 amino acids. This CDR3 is CASILAGDNYGYTF. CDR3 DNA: TGCGCCAGCATCTTGGCAGGGGACAACTATGGCTACACCTTC.

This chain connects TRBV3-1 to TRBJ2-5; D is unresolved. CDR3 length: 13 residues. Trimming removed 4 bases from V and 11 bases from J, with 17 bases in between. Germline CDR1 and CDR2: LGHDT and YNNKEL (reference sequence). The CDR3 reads CASSPWRRDEQYF. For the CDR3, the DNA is TGTGCCAGCAGCCCGTGGAGAAGGGATGAGCAGTACTTC.

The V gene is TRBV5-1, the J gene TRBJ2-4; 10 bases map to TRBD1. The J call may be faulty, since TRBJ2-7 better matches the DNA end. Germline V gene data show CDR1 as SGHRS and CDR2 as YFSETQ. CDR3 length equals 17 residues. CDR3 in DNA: TGCGCCAGCAGCCTCACCTCAACCGGGACAGGGGTCTACGAGCAGTACTTC. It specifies CASSLTSTGTGVYEQYF.

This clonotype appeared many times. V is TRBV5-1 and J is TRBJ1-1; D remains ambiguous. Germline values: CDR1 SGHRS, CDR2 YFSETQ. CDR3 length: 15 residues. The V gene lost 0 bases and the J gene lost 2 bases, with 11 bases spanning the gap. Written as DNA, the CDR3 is TGCGCCAGCAGCTTGGCCTTAGGGATCAACACTGAAGCTTTCTTT. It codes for CASSLALGINTEAFF.

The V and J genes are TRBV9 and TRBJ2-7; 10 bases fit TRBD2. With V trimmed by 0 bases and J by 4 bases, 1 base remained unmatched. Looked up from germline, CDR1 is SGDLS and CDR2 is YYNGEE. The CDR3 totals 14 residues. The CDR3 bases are TGTGCCAGCAGCGTAGGACTAGCGGGTTACGAGCAGTACTTC. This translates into CASSVGLAGYEQYF.

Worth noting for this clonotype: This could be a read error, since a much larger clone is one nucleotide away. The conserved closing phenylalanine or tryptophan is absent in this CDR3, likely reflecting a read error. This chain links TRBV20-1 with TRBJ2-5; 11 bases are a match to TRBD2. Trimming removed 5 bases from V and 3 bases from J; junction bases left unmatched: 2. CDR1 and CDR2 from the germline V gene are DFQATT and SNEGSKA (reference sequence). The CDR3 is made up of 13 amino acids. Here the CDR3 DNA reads TGCAGTGCTCCACTAGCGGGGGAAGAGACCCAGTACTTA. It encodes CSAPLAGEETQYL.

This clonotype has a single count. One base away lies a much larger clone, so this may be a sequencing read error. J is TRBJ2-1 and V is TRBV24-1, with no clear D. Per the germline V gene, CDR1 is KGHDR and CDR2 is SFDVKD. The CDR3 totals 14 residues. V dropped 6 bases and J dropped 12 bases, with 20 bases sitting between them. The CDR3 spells CATSLSAGRHGQFF. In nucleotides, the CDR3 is TGTGCCACCAGTTTGTCAGCCGGCAGACATGGGCAGTTCTTC.

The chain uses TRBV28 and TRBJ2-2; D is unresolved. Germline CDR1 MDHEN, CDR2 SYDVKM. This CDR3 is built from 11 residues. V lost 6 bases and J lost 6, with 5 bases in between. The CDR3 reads CASRVPGELFF. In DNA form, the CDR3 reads TGTGCCAGCAGAGTTCCCGGGGAGCTGTTTTTT.